This TCR beta chain was found in a study of metastatic and nonmetastatic thyroid tumors. Looked up from germline, CDR1 is SGHTA and CDR2 is FQGTGA. CDR3 size: 16 residues. V dropped 2 bases and J dropped 0 bases, with 8 bases sitting between them. This clone showed up many times. TCRdb recomputed clones from the PCR reads via MiXCR. This sample has tens of thousands of clones, with roughly 26% found just once. Patients had received no treatment of any kind before thyroid surgery. The chain is built from TRBV7-3 and TRBJ2-6; tentatively, D is TRBD1 (6 bases). The sequencing input was blood. The clonotype originates from a female donor with papillary thyroid cancer or a benign thyroid nodule (not recorded which). Some clones in this sample may be carry-over from other donors' samples. The CDR3 here is CASSLGQPSGANVLTF. CDR3 in DNA: TGTGCCAGCAGCTTAGGACAGCCCTCTGGGGCCAACGTCCTGACTTTC.